The 32 T cell receptor beta chains in this list originate from one sample, sequenced in a study of blood T cells in healthy people across ages. Sample-barcoded 5' priming and a J-beta primer mix drove a second PCR of about 6 to 12 cycles. Each CDR3 protein is one row after TCRdb ran MiXCR on the 5' RACE reads. Seen here are some 700,000 distinct CDR3 sequences, about 20% observed once, and the top ten hold around 22%. The material sequenced was blood. These receptors came from a man between 65 and 79 years old in good health.

Turning to this clonotype: Compared with germline, one end of the junction differs, possibly owing to a read error. This sequence joins TRBV29-1 and TRBJ2-1; 10 positions match TRBD2. The CDR3 contains 14 residues. Germline lookup yields CDR1 SQVTM and CDR2 ANQGSEA. This CDR3 is CSVAGLARFNEQFF. Written as DNA, the CDR3 is TGCAGCGTAGCGGGACTAGCGAGATTCAATGAGCAGTTCTTT.

This clonotype was observed a few times. V and J are TRBV11-2 and TRBJ2-2; D unresolved. The CDR3 extends over 14 amino acids. The ends were cut back, 0 bases at V and 3 bases at J, with 5 bases in the middle. Germline V gene sequence: CDR1 SGHAT, CDR2 FQNNGV. CDR3 nucleotides: TGTGCCAGCAGCTTAGAACGAGACACCGGGGAGCTGTTTTTT. Amino acids: CASSLERDTGELFF.

The rearrangement links TRBV4-1 to TRBJ2-3; TRBD1 or TRBD2 may be the D gene (7 bases each). Germline-derived CDR1 and CDR2 are MGHRA and YSYEKL. The ends were cut back, 2 bases at V and 1 base at J, with 13 bases in the middle. There are 16 residues in the CDR3. The CDR3 loop is CASSQQTGRGTDTQYF. The CDR3 bases are TGCGCCAGCAGCCAACAGACAGGGAGGGGCACAGATACGCAGTATTTT.

This clonotype was seen a handful of times. This chain joins TRBV7-9 and TRBJ2-1; D is unclear. The CDR3 runs 14 residues. V dropped 1 base and J dropped 7 bases, with 11 bases sitting between them. Germline CDR1 is SEHNR and CDR2 is FQNEAQ (reference sequence). The CDR3, as DNA: TGTGCCAGCAGCTTAGGATACTCAGGAAATGAGCAGTTCTTC. This encodes CASSLGYSGNEQFF. Complete variable domain (other parts from reference TRBV7-9 and TRBJ2-1): DTGVSQNPRHKITKRGQNVTFRCDPISEHNRLYWYRQTLGQGPEFLTYFQNEAQLEKSRLLSDRFSAERPKGSFSTLEIQRTEQGDSAMYLCASSLGYSGNEQFFGPGTRLTVL.

The chain has TRBV6-6 and TRBJ2-7, with a possible D match to TRBD1 (5 bases). The CDR3 totals 15 residues. The V and J ends lost 6 bases and 1 base respectively, with 16 bases between them. CDR1 and CDR2 from the germline V gene are MNHNY and SVGAGI (reference sequence). CDR3 sequence: CASRTDTTASYEQYV. In DNA form, the CDR3 reads TGTGCCAGCAGGACGGACACGACGGCTTCCTACGAGCAGTACGTC.

This clonotype was counted only a few times. The genes are TRBV5-1 and TRBJ2-5, with 9 bases that match TRBD2. The J call is doubtful: the DNA matches TRBJ2-1 better. The CDR3 loop spans 14 amino acids. CDR1 is SGHRS, CDR2 YFSETQ, per germline. The chain's CDR3 is CASSPGTSQAEQFF. CDR3 bases: TGCGCCAGCAGCCCCGGGACTAGCCAGGCTGAGCAGTTCTTC.

The sample holds a few counts of this clonotype. The rearrangement joins TRBV28 to TRBJ1-4; 12 bases are a match to TRBD1. Germline V gene lookup returns CDR1 MDHEN and CDR2 SYDVKM. The CDR3 consists of 17 residues. V was pared by 5 bases and J by 4 bases, with 8 bases of the junction left unmatched. CDR3: CASSTRDRGLINEKLFF. For the CDR3, the DNA is TGTGCCAGCAGTACCCGGGACAGGGGGCTAATTAATGAAAAACTGTTTTTT.

In nucleotides, the CDR3 is TGTGCCAGCAGTTTATCCTGGACAGGAACCACCGGGGAGCTGTTTTTT. Its translation: CASSLSWTGTTGELFF. The chain joins TRBV27 to TRBJ2-2; 7 nucleotides line up with TRBD1. The CDR3 runs to 16 residues. Germline V gene data show CDR1 as MNHEY and CDR2 as SMNVEV (reference sequence). With 0 bases clipped from V and 4 bases from J, the junction kept 5 bases outside the gene matches.

The chain is built from TRBV20-1 and TRBJ1-2, with 8 bases that match TRBD1. The junction had 9 bases not matched to a gene; V was cut back by 0 bases and J by 9 bases. The CDR3 spans 14 residues. Per the germline V gene, CDR1 is DFQATT and CDR2 is SNEGSKA (reference sequence). For the CDR3, the DNA is TGCAGTGCTAGAGAAGCAGGGGGCGTTGGTAGCTACACCTTC. Translated: CSAREAGGVGSYTF.

This clonotype turned up a few times. The V call is TRBV29-1, the J call TRBJ2-5; possibly TRBD1 or TRBD2 for D (5 bases each). The J call may be in error: the DNA end matches TRBJ2-1 better. This CDR3 is 12 amino acids long. CDR1 is SQVTM and CDR2 is ANQGSEA in the germline V gene. CDR3 sequence: CSVRRDGNEQFF. The DNA of the CDR3 is TGCAGCGTTCGCCGGGACGGCAATGAGCAGTTCTTC.

The V gene is TRBV6-5, the J gene TRBJ2-5; D is unclear. This CDR3 spans 15 amino acids. Germline loops: CDR1 MNHEY, CDR2 SVGAGI. V was shortened by 5 bases and J by 7 bases, with 20 bases between the two germline ends. The CDR3 DNA reads as TGTGCCAGCAGTCGCAGCTTCCAGCATCGTTTGACCCAGTACTTC. Translated: CASSRSFQHRLTQYF.

The rearrangement links TRBV5-1 to TRBJ2-3, with D uncertain. This CDR3 has 15 amino acids. Trimming pared 2 bases from V and 2 bases from J, leaving 12 bases between. Germline CDR1 is SGHRS and CDR2 is YFSETQ. CDR3 in amino acids: CASSFGQIDTDTQYF. CDR3 sequence (DNA): TGCGCCAGCAGCTTTGGGCAGATTGACACAGATACGCAGTATTTT.

This clonotype has just a few counts. The chain couples TRBV6-5 to TRBJ2-1; TRBD1 might be the D (6 bases). Trimming cost V 4 bases and J 12 bases, with 19 bases left between them. Germline values: CDR1 MNHEY, CDR2 SVGAGI. This CDR3 spans 14 amino acids. DNA for the CDR3: TGTGCCAGCAGTTCCTATCCGGGACACTTTTTGCAGTTCTTC. It encodes CASSSYPGHFLQFF.

This clonotype has at least ten counts. The J gene is TRBJ2-5, the V gene TRBV29-1, with 9 bases identical to TRBD1. The J call may be mistaken, given a closer DNA end match to TRBJ2-1. This CDR3 comprises 12 residues. Germline lookup yields CDR1 SQVTM and CDR2 ANQGSEA. In DNA form, the CDR3 reads TGCAGCGGGCGGACAGGGGTCAGTGAGCAGTTCTTC. Protein sequence: CSGRTGVSEQFF.

The V gene is TRBV2, the J gene TRBJ2-2, with TRBD1 matching over 8 bases. This CDR3 region has 15 residues. CDR1 and CDR2 (germline): SNHLY, FYNNEI. The V and J ends lost 3 bases and 3 bases, in that order; junction bases with no gene match: 3. Written as DNA, the CDR3 is TGTGCCAGCAGTGAGACAGGGGCGGACACCGGGGAGCTGTTTTTT. Amino acids: CASSETGADTGELFF.

CDR3 amino acids: CSGWDRASHTEAFF. CDR3 coding DNA: TGCAGCGGGTGGGACAGAGCATCGCATACTGAAGCTTTCTTT. The chain employs TRBV29-1 and TRBJ1-1; TRBD1 matches 7 bases. The length of the CDR3 is 14 residues. Per germline, CDR1 SQVTM and CDR2 ANQGSEA. V was clipped by 7 bases and J by 5 bases; unmatched bases: 13.

This clonotype came up many times. This chain joins TRBV29-1 and TRBJ2-3; TRBD2 matches 11 bases. The germline V gene encodes CDR1 SQVTM and CDR2 ANQGSEA. This CDR3 contains 14 residues. Losses at the gene ends were 7 bases for V and 5 bases for J; bases not matched to a gene: 8. The CDR3 is CSGVAGGRGDTQYF. In DNA form, the CDR3 reads TGCAGCGGAGTAGCGGGAGGGAGGGGAGATACGCAGTATTTT.

V usage is TRBV2 and J usage is TRBJ2-1; 16 nucleotides line up with TRBD2. This CDR3 is built from 19 residues. Germline CDR1 is SNHLY and CDR2 is FYNNEI. V was clipped by 6 bases and J by 0 bases; unmatched bases: 8. CDR3 sequence (DNA): TGTGCCAGCAGGCTACCGGGACTAGCGGGAGGGAGCTCCTACAATGAGCAGTTCTTC. Amino acid sequence: CASRLPGLAGGSSYNEQFF.

This clonotype was detected a few times. V is TRBV7-3 and J is TRBJ2-1; perhaps TRBD2 as D (6 bases). This CDR3 has 15 residues. Trimming cost V 1 base and J 0 bases, with 7 bases left between them. Germline V lookup: CDR1 SGHTA, CDR2 FQGTGA. CDR3 residues: CASSLIGGSYNEQFF. CDR3 DNA sequence: TGTGCCAGCAGCTTAATCGGGGGCTCCTACAATGAGCAGTTCTTC.

This clonotype was seen a handful of times. The rearrangement joins TRBV28 to TRBJ1-3; no clear D. Looked up from germline, CDR1 is MDHEN and CDR2 is SYDVKM. The CDR3 runs 14 residues. The V end was cut by 1 base, the J end by 3 bases, with 7 bases between. The chain's CDR3 is CASSLLDGGNTIYF. The CDR3 coding sequence is TGTGCCAGCAGTTTATTGGACGGTGGAAACACCATATATTTT.

The chain joins TRBV7-9 to TRBJ2-5, with TRBD2 matching over 8 bases. Trimming removed 5 bases from V and 2 bases from J; junction bases left unmatched: 7. This CDR3 contains 15 residues. The germline V gene has CDR1 SEHNR and CDR2 FQNEAQ (reference sequence). CDR3 amino acids: CASSPRTSRQETQYF. In DNA form, the CDR3 reads TGTGCCAGCAGCCCCAGGACTAGCAGACAAGAGACCCAGTACTTC.

About this clonotype: A much larger clone lies a single base off, so this may be a read error. The chain couples TRBV7-2 to TRBJ2-1; D might be TRBD1 (6 bases). V was cut by 2 bases and J by 6 bases, with 17 bases left in between. This CDR3 has 16 residues. Germline CDR1 is SGHTA and CDR2 is FQGNSA. CDR3 bases: TGTGCCAGCAGCTTACATGGGGGCCAGCCTGGCAATGAGCAGTTCTTC. It yields the protein CASSLHGGQPGNEQFF.

As concerns this clonotype: The conserved closing phenylalanine or tryptophan is absent in this CDR3, likely reflecting a read error. The rearrangement joins TRBV20-1 to TRBJ2-3; 8 bases fit TRBD2. V trimming: 5 bases; J trimming: 3 bases; junction bases outside the gene matches: 7. Germline CDR1 DFQATT, CDR2 SNEGSKA (reference sequence). This CDR3 contains 14 residues. The CDR3 sequence: CSASPLAGTDTQYL. In DNA form, the CDR3 reads TGCAGTGCTTCGCCTTTAGCGGGGACAGATACGCAGTATCTT.

This chain connects TRBV27 to TRBJ2-5, with a tentative D call TRBD2 (6 bases). The CDR3 covers 14 residues. Germline V gene data show CDR1 as MNHEY and CDR2 as SMNVEV (reference sequence). V was trimmed by 5 bases and J by 5 bases, leaving 15 bases between them. CDR3 sequence: CASSRISGGETQYF. CDR3 sequence (DNA): TGTGCCAGCAGTCGGATTAGCGGCGGGGAGACCCAGTACTTC.

This clonotype was recorded a few times. V gene TRBV28 combines with J gene TRBJ2-4; D may match TRBD1 or TRBD2 (5 bases each). The CDR3 is made up of 16 amino acids. The germline V gene has CDR1 MDHEN and CDR2 SYDVKM. V gave up 2 bases and J gave up 3 bases, with 14 bases separating them. DNA of the CDR3: TGTGCCAGCAGTTTAATTACCGGGGACGGCAAAAACATTCAGTACTTC. It encodes CASSLITGDGKNIQYF.

Ten or more counts support this clonotype. This chain joins TRBV6-6 and TRBJ1-3; 8 nucleotides agree with TRBD1. The CDR3 has 18 residues. Unmatched junction bases numbered 14, after V lost 5 bases and J lost 2 bases. Germline lookup yields CDR1 MNHNY and CDR2 SVGAGI (reference sequence). CDR3 in amino acids: CASSHPPGRGRAGNTIYF. The CDR3 DNA sequence: TGTGCCAGCAGTCACCCCCCGGGCAGGGGGCGAGCTGGAAACACCATATATTTT.

The chain recombines TRBV3-1 with TRBJ2-3; D call uncertain. The CDR3 is 16 residues long. From germline, CDR1 is LGHDT and CDR2 YNNKEL (reference sequence). Trimming pared 0 bases from V and 2 bases from J, leaving 12 bases between. CDR3 DNA sequence: TGTGCCAGCAGCCAAGATATGAGTCAGATCACAGATACGCAGTATTTT. Translating gives CASSQDMSQITDTQYF.

This clonotype came up a few times. The chain links TRBV7-6 to TRBJ2-3; a possible D gene is TRBD1 (5 bases). The CDR3 length is 17 residues. V lost 1 base, J lost 0 bases, and 14 bases lay in between. CDR1 is SGHVS and CDR2 is FNYEAQ in the germline V gene. This chain's CDR3 is CASSLGLGHSSTDTQYF. The DNA of the CDR3 is TGTGCCAGCAGCTTAGGCCTTGGACACTCTAGCACAGATACGCAGTATTTT.

This clonotype turned up a few times. The chain links TRBV29-1 to TRBJ1-5, with a weak D call TRBD1 (5 bases). In germline, CDR1 is SQVTM, CDR2 ANQGSEA. This CDR3 has 13 residues. V was cut by 2 bases and J by 6 bases, with 11 bases left in between. CDR3: CSVEQERGQPQHF. The CDR3 bases are TGCAGCGTTGAACAGGAGAGGGGTCAGCCCCAGCATTTT.

This clonotype was picked up a small number of times. This chain uses TRBV6-5 with TRBJ1-2; perhaps TRBD1 as D (5 bases). This CDR3 has 14 amino acids. Germline V lookup: CDR1 MNHEY, CDR2 SVGAGI. V lost 5 bases and J 7 bases, leaving 17 bases between the germline ends. The CDR3 DNA reads TGTGCCAGCAGTAATGCCGGGGCCCGGTTTGGCTACACCTTC. It encodes CASSNAGARFGYTF.

The chain is built from TRBV5-1 and TRBJ1-1; the D gene is possibly TRBD1 (5 bases). Germline CDR1 SGHRS, CDR2 YFSETQ. The V end was cut by 2 bases, the J end by 8 bases, with 7 bases between. The CDR3 is 11 amino acids. The chain's CDR3 is CASSLQEEAFF. As DNA, the CDR3 is TGCGCCAGCAGCTTACAGGAGGAAGCTTTCTTT.

The chain couples TRBV29-1 to TRBJ2-3, with D possibly TRBD1 on 6 matching bases. CDR3 length equals 14 residues. CDR1 SQVTM and CDR2 ANQGSEA come from the germline V gene. V dropped 6 bases and J dropped 3 bases, with 16 bases sitting between them. CDR3 in DNA: TGCAGCGTCCACAGGGCATCTCAAACAGATACGCAGTATTTT. This sequence encodes CSVHRASQTDTQYF.